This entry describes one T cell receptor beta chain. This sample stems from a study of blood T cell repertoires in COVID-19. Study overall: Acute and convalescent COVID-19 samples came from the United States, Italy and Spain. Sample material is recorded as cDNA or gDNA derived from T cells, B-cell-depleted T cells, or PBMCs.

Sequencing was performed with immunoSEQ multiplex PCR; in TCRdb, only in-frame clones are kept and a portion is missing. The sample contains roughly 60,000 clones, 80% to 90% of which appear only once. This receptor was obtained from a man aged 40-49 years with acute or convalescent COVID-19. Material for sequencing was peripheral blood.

CDR3 loop: CASKKGGVTDTQYF. As DNA, the CDR3 is TGTGCCAGCAAGAAGGGGGGGGTCACAGATACGCAGTATTTT. The rearrangement uses TRBV6-6 and TRBJ2-3; D is possibly TRBD2 (7 bases). In germline, CDR1 is MNHNY, CDR2 SVGAGI (reference sequence). The CDR3 has 14 residues. V was shortened by 7 bases and J by 2 bases, with 13 bases between the two germline ends.